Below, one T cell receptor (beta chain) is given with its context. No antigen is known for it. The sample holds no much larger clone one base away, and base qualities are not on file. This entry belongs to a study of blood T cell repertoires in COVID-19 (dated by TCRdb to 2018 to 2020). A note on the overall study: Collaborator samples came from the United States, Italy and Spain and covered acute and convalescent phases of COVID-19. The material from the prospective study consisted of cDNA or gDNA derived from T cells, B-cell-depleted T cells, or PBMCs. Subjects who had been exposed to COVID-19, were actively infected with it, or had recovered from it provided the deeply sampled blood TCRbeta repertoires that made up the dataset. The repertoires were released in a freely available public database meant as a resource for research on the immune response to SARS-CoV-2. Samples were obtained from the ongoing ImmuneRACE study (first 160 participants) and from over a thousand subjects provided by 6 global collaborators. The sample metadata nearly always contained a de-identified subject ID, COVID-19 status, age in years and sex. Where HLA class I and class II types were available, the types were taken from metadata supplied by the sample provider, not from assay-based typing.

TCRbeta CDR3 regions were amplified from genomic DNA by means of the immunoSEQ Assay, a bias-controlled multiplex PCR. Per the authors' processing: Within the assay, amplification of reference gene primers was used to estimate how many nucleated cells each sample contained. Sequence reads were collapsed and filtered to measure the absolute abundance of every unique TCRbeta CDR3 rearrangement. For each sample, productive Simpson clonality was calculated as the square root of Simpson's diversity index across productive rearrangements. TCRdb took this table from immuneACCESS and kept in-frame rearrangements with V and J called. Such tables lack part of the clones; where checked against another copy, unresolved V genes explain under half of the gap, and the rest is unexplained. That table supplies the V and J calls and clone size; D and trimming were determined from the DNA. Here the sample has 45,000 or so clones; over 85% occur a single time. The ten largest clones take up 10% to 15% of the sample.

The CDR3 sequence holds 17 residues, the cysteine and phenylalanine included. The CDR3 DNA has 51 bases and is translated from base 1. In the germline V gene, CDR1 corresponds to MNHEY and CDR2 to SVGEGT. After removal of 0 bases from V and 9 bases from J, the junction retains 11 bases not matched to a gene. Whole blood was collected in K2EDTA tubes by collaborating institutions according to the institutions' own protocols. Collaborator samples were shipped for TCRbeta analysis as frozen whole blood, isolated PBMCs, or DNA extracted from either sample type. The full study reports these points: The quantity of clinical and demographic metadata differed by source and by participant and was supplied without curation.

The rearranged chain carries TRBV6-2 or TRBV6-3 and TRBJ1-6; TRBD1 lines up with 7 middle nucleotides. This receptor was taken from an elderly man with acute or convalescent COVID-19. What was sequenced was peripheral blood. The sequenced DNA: TGTGCCAGCAGTTACTCGAGGAGTGGAACAGGGGTTTCACCCCTCCACTTT. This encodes CASSYSRSGTGVSPLHF.